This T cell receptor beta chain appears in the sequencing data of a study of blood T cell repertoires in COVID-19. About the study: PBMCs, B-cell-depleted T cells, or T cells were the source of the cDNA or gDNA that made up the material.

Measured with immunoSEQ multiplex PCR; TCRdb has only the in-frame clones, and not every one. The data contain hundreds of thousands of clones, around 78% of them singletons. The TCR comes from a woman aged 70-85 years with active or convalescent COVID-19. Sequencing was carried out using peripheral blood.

The CDR3 coding sequence is TGTGCCAGCAGTTTGGCCGGGACAGGGACCAACTATGGCTACACCTTC. It codes for CASSLAGTGTNYGYTF. This chain links TRBV28 with TRBJ1-2; 9 bases match TRBD1. V shed 3 bases, J shed 2 bases, and the junction held 7 bases outside the gene matches. Germline loops: CDR1 MDHEN, CDR2 SYDVKM. The CDR3 is 16 residues long.